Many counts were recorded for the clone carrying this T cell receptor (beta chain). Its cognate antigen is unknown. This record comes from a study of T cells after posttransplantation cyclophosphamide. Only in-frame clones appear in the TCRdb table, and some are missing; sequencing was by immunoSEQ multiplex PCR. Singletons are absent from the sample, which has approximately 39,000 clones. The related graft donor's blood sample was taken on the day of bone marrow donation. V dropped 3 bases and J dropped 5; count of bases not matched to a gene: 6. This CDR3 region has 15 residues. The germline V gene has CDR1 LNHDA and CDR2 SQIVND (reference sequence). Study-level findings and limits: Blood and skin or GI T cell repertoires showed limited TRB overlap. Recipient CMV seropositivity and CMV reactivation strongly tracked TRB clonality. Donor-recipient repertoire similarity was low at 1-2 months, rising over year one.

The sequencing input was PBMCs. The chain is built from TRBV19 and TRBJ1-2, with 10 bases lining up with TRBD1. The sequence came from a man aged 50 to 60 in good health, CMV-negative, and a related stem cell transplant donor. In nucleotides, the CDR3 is TGTGCCAGTAGTATTACCGGGACAGGGGATTATGGCTACACCTTC. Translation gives CASSITGTGDYGYTF.